This entry lists 19 T cell receptor beta chains sequenced from one sample in a study of blood T cells in healthy people across ages. A second PCR of about 6 to 12 cycles used a sample-barcoded 5' primer and a J-beta primer mix. TCRdb itself ran the 5' RACE reads through MiXCR, one entry per CDR3 protein. This sample has about 670,000 distinct CDR3 sequences, with roughly half found just once. Specimen: blood. The receptor set was obtained from a woman older than 75 in good health.

On this clonotype itself: Since a much larger clone is just one base distant, this may be a read error. The chain is built from TRBV12-3 or TRBV12-4 and TRBJ2-5, with D perhaps matching TRBD2 (6 bases). There are 14 residues in the CDR3. CDR3 loop: CASSVASVGETQYF. The CDR3 DNA reads as TGTGCCAGCAGTGTAGCTAGCGTTGGAGAGACCCAGTACTTC.

Comment on this clonotype: A much larger clone is a single base away; this may be a read error. The genes are TRBV20-1 and TRBJ2-5; 7 bases line up with TRBD2. Germline V gene lookup returns CDR1 DFQATT and CDR2 SNEGSKA (reference sequence). After removal of 2 bases from V and 11 bases from J, the junction contained 17 bases not matched to a gene. The CDR3 is 15 amino acids. The CDR3 loop reads CSARSPSGYYNEQYF. Written as DNA, the CDR3 is TGCAGTGCTAGATCCCCTAGCGGATACTACAATGAGCAGTACTTC.

The rearrangement links TRBV6-6 to TRBJ2-5; tentatively, D is TRBD1 (5 bases). Trimming shortened V by 0 bases and J by 4 bases, and 12 bases separated the two germline ends. The length of the CDR3 is 15 residues. CDR1 is MNHNY and CDR2 is SVGAGI in the germline V gene (reference sequence). The CDR3, as DNA: TGTGCCAGCAGTTACTCGGCAGGGTTGGCAGAGACCCAGTACTTC. The encoded protein is CASSYSAGLAETQYF.

The chain recombines TRBV6-6 with TRBJ2-4; no definite D call. Near its end, the DNA agrees better with TRBJ2-7, so the J call may be wrong. This CDR3 has 15 amino acids. In germline, CDR1 is MNHNY, CDR2 SVGAGI (reference sequence). CDR3 region: CASSSGPNGPYEQYF. As DNA, the CDR3 is TGTGCCAGCAGTTCCGGACCAAACGGACCTTACGAGCAGTACTTC.

In the case of this clonotype: At one boundary the junction diverges from the germline segment, which might be a read error. The CDR3 DNA reads TGTGCCAGCAGTTTAGGAGGCGAGCCCCCCTACGAGCAGTACTTC. Residues: CASSLGGEPPYEQYF. V gene TRBV7-9 combines with J gene TRBJ2-4; weak D call: TRBD2 (5 bases). The DNA end is a closer match to TRBJ2-7, so the J assignment may be wrong. There are 15 residues in the CDR3. Germline assignment: CDR1 SEHNR and CDR2 FQNEAQ (reference sequence).

The rearrangement uses TRBV2 and TRBJ2-3, with unresolved D. Germline V CDR1 and CDR2: SNHLY, FYNNEI. The CDR3 is 14 amino acids. The ends were cut back, 6 bases at V and 3 bases at J, with 13 bases in the middle. The DNA for the CDR3 is TGTGCCAGCAGGGTAGAATACACGACAGATACGCAGTATTTT. It yields the protein CASRVEYTTDTQYF.

This chain connects TRBV3-1 to TRBJ2-4; 13 bases are shared with TRBD2. V lost 3 bases, J lost 13 bases, and 15 bases stayed unmatched. Germline V gives CDR1 LGHDT, CDR2 YNNKEL (reference sequence). This CDR3 has 17 residues. In DNA, the CDR3 is TGTGCCAGCAGCCAGTCCGGACTAGCGGGGGTAGCTGGAACCCAGTACTTC. Translating gives CASSQSGLAGVAGTQYF.

The chain combines TRBV20-1 with TRBJ2-3; D uncertain. CDR3 length: 14 amino acids. V was pared by 0 bases and J by 4 bases, with 11 bases between. The V gene's germline CDR1 is DFQATT and CDR2 SNEGSKA (reference sequence). CDR3 sequence: CSARDIRVSDTQYF. DNA for the CDR3: TGCAGTGCTAGAGATATACGGGTCTCAGATACGCAGTATTTT.

The chain carries TRBV6-5 and TRBJ1-4, with 8 bases matching TRBD1. Germline V gives CDR1 MNHEY, CDR2 SVGAGI. The CDR3 is made up of 15 amino acids. Trimming cost V 5 bases and J 3 bases; bases outside gene matches: 5. CDR3 DNA sequence: TGTGCCAGCAGTAGCCCGGGACAGGCTAATGAAAAACTGTTTTTT. This encodes CASSSPGQANEKLFF.

This chain uses TRBV5-1 with TRBJ2-2; D gene uncertain. The CDR3 is 17 amino acids. Between the trimmed V and J ends, which lost 0 bases and 2 bases, there was a span of 14 bases. The germline V gene encodes CDR1 SGHRS and CDR2 YFSETQ. CDR3 sequence reads: CASSLDGGQSNTGELFF. The CDR3 coding sequence is TGCGCCAGCAGCTTGGATGGCGGCCAGAGTAACACCGGGGAGCTGTTTTTT.

On this clonotype itself: This could be a read error, since a much larger clone is one nucleotide away. This sequence joins TRBV5-1 and TRBJ2-5; D uncertain. CDR1 and CDR2 (germline): SGHRS, YFSETQ. CDR3 length: 14 residues. The CDR3 DNA reads TGCACCAGCAGCCTGGAACCTAACAAAGAGACCCAGTACTTC. This encodes CTSSLEPNKETQYF.

Comments on this clonotype: A read error may be the cause here, since a much bigger clone is one base away. Likely a read error: the CDR3 ends without its conserved phenylalanine or tryptophan. V gene TRBV5-1 combines with J gene TRBJ2-5; D tentatively fits TRBD1 or TRBD2 (5 bases each). This CDR3 is built from 15 residues. V dropped 0 bases and J dropped 7 bases, with 16 bases sitting between them. Germline V gene lookup returns CDR1 SGHRS and CDR2 YFSETQ. The CDR3 spells CASSLGSLYGGTQYI. The DNA for the CDR3 is TGCGCCAGCAGCTTGGGCTCCTTATATGGGGGGACCCAGTACATC.

CDR3 loop: CSAKGAGTEAFF. The CDR3 region has the DNA TGCAGTGCTAAAGGGGCTGGTACTGAAGCTTTCTTT. The V call is TRBV20-1, the J call TRBJ1-1; TRBD1 might be the D (5 bases). CDR1 and CDR2 from the germline V gene are DFQATT and SNEGSKA (reference sequence). This CDR3 is built from 12 residues. V gave up 4 bases and J gave up 5 bases, with 11 bases separating them.

This clonotype was seen a single time. Since a much larger clone is just one base distant, this may be a read error. The rearrangement uses TRBV2 and TRBJ2-7; D is undetermined. The end of the DNA is better explained by TRBJ2-5, so the J call may be wrong. Germline values: CDR1 SNHLY, CDR2 FYNNEI. This CDR3 contains 12 residues. The CDR3 DNA reads as TGTGCCAGCAGTGTAGCTGAAGGGACCCAGTACTTC. Translation: CASSVAEGTQYF.

The V and J genes are TRBV20-1 and TRBJ2-5; D gene unclear. The J call may be mistaken, given a closer DNA end match to TRBJ2-1. The CDR3 contains 12 residues. CDR1 is DFQATT and CDR2 is SNEGSKA in the germline V gene (reference sequence). The CDR3: CSVPLDQETQFF. DNA for the CDR3: TGCAGTGTTCCCCTGGACCAAGAGACCCAGTTCTTC.

In this sample, this clonotype turned up a few times. J is TRBJ1-4 and V is TRBV5-1, with D perhaps matching TRBD1 (5 bases). V was shortened by 3 bases and J by 8 bases, with 11 bases between the two germline ends. The length of the CDR3 is 13 residues. Germline lookup yields CDR1 SGHRS and CDR2 YFSETQ. The CDR3 DNA sequence: TGCGCCAGCAGCTGGGACCTACCGGAAAAACTGTTTTTT. Translated, it gives CASSWDLPEKLFF.

The chain is built from TRBV7-9 and TRBJ1-1; D possibly corresponds to TRBD1 (6 bases). CDR3 length: 14 amino acids. V lost 9 bases to trimming and J lost 8 bases, with 22 bases between them. Germline CDR1 reads SEHNR; CDR2 reads FQNEAQ (reference sequence). The CDR3 loop is CASSPTERGQEAFF. The CDR3 coding sequence is TGTGCCAGTAGCCCAACAGAGAGGGGACAAGAAGCTTTCTTT.

This clonotype was counted ten times or more. V usage is TRBV7-2 and J usage is TRBJ1-6; weak D call: TRBD1 (5 bases). The germline V and J ends were trimmed by 5 bases and 13 bases, with 21 bases remaining between them. The CDR3 length is 15 residues. CDR1 is SGHTA and CDR2 is FQGNSA in the germline V gene. CDR3 sequence reads: CASSTPGLGSLPLHF. In DNA, the CDR3 is TGTGCCAGCAGCACCCCGGGACTTGGTTCTTTGCCCCTCCACTTT.

A word on this clonotype: Possible read error: a much larger clone is one base away. V usage is TRBV24-1 and J usage is TRBJ2-5, with D unresolved. The germline V gene has CDR1 KGHDR and CDR2 SFDVKD. V lost 7 bases and J lost 5, with 10 bases in between. The CDR3 loop spans 12 amino acids. CDR3 loop: CATRDPGETQYF. DNA of the CDR3: TGTGCCACCAGGGACCCTGGGGAGACCCAGTACTTC.